This T cell receptor beta chain was identified in a study of control samples from healthy donors and cancer patients. Clones were read by immunoSEQ multiplex PCR, and TCRdb kept only the in-frame ones, dropping some. This table has 70,000 to 80,000 clones, 70% to 90% appearing once. The CDR3 consists of 14 residues. The ends were cut back, 0 bases at V and 0 bases at J, with 6 bases in the middle. Germline CDR1 and CDR2: MNHEY and SVGAGI. This chain joins TRBV6-5 and TRBJ2-7, with D uncertain. The sequence was collected from a woman between 55 and 75 years old with head and neck cancer. Material for sequencing was PBMCs. The CDR3 sequence is CASSYSWSSYEQYF. For the CDR3, the DNA is TGTGCCAGCAGTTACTCGTGGAGCTCCTACGAGCAGTACTTC.